This entry concerns a single T cell receptor beta chain. The target antigen is unknown. This entry is derived from a study of CD8 T cells in Susac syndrome. Study-level findings and limits: Regarding the TCR sequencing and HLA analysis, the study admitted that a relatively small number of individuals were involved.

J lost 9 bases, V lost 3 bases, and 9 bases had no gene match. The CDR3 is 15 amino acids. Germline CDR1 reads SGHRS; CDR2 reads YFSETQ. Sequencing of TCR beta drew on CD8+ and CD4+ T cells from blood. Reverse transcription of 0.5 to 1 ug RNA used random hexamers. Amplification of TCR beta CDR3 was carried out by immunoSEQ multiplex PCR, which covered 54 Vbeta and 13 Jbeta segments. TCRdb recomputed calls from the immunoSEQ multiplex PCR reads with MiXCR, one row per CDR3 protein. The table records some 450,000 distinct CDR3 sequences, approximately 85% of them present only once. V usage is TRBV5-1 and J usage is TRBJ2-6; 7 positions agree with TRBD1. The clonotype was recovered from a human donor with multiple sclerosis. The sequencing input was CD8+ T cells from PBMCs. The CDR3 loop is CASSSLTGINNVLTF. The DNA for the CDR3 is TGCGCCAGCAGCTCCTTGACAGGGATAAACAACGTCCTGACTTTC. Drawing the rest from reference TRBV5-1 and TRBJ2-6, the complete variable domain is KAGVTQTPRYLIKTRGQQVTLSCSPISGHRSVSWYQQTPGQGLQFLFEYFSETQRNKGNFPGRFSGRQFSNSRSEMNVSTLELGDSALYLCASSSLTGINNVLTFGAGSRLTVL.